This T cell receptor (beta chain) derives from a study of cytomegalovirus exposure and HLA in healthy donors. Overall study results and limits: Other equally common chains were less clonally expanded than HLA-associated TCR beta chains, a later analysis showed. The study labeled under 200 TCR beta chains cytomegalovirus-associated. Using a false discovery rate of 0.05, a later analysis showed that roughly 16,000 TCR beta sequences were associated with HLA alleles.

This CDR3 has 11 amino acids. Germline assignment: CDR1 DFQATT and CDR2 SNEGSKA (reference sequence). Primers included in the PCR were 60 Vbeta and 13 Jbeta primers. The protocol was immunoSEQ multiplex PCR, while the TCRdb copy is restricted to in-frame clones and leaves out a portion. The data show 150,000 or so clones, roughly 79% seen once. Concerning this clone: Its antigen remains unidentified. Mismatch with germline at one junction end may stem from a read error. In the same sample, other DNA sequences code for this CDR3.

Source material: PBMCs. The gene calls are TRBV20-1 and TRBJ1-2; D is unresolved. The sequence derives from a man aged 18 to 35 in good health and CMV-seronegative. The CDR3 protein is CSARVVEGYTF. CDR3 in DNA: TGCAGCGCTAGAGTGGTTGAGGGCTACACCTTC.